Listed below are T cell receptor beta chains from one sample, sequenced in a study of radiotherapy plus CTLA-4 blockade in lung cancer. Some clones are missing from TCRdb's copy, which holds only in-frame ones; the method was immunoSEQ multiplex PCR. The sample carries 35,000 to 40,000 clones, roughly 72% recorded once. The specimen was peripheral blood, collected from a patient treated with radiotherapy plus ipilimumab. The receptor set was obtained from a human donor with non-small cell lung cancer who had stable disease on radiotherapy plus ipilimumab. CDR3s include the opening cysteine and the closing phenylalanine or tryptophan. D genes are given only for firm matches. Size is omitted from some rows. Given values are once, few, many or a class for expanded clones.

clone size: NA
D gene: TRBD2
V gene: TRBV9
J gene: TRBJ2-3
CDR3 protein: CASSVAGGGDTQYF
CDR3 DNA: TGTGCCAGCAGCGTTGCGGGGGGAGGGGATACGCAGTATTTT

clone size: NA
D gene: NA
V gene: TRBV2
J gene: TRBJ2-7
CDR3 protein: CASSLAPSYEQYF
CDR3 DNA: TGTGCCAGCTCACTCGCGCCTTCCTACGAGCAGTACTTC

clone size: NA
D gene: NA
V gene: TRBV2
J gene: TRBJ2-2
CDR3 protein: CASRGRGELFF
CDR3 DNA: TGTGCCAGCAGAGGGAGGGGGGAGCTGTTTTTT

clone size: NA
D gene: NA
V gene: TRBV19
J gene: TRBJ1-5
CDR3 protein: CASHQGFNQPQHF
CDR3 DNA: TGTGCCAGTCACCAGGGTTTCAATCAGCCCCAGCATTTT

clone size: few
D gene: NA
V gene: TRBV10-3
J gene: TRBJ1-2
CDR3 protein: CASSYLEGGYTF
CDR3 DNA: TGTGCCAGCAGTTATCTAGAGGGAGGCTACACCTTC

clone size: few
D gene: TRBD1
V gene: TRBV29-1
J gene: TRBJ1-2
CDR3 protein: CSVRSGGDYGYTF
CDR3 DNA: TGCAGCGTTCGGTCAGGGGGCGACTATGGCTACACCTTC

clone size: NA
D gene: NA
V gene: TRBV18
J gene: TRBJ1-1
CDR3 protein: CASSPGPTEAFF
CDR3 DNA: TGTGCCAGCTCACCCGGTCCCACTGAAGCTTTCTTT

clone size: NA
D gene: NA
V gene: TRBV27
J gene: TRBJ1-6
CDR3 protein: CASSGVSYNSPLHF
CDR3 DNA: TGTGCCAGCTCAGGGGTGTCCTATAATTCACCCCTCCACTTT

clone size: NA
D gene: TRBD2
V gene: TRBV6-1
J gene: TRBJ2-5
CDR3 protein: CASSEALAGVPQEETQYF
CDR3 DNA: TGTGCCAGCAGTGAAGCCCTAGCGGGGGTTCCGCAGGAAGAGACCCAGTACTTC

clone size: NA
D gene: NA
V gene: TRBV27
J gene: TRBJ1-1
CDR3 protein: CASSFSPGTEAFF
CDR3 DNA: TGCGCCAGCAGTTTCTCCCCGGGTACTGAAGCTTTCTTT

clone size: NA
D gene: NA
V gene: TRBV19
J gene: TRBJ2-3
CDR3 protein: CASSRAEYTDTQYF
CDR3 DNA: TGTGCCAGTAGTAGAGCGGAGTACACAGATACGCAGTATTTT

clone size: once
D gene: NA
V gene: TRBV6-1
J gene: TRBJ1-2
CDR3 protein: CASREGGGSAF
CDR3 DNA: TGTGCCAGCAGGGAGGGGGGGGGTTCCGCCTTC

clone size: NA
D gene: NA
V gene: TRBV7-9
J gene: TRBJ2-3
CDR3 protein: CASSLARGIDTQYF
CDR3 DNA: TGTGCCAGCAGCTTAGCTCGGGGGATAGATACGCAGTATTTT

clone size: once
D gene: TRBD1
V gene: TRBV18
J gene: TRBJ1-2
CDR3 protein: CASSRDRGNYGYTF
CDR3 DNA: TGTGCCAGCTCACGGGACAGGGGAAACTATGGCTACACCTTC

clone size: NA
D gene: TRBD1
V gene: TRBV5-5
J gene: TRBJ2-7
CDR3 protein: CASSRSLTGPKLNEQYF
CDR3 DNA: TGTGCCAGCAGCCGCTCCCTGACAGGGCCGAAGTTAAACGAGCAGTACTTC

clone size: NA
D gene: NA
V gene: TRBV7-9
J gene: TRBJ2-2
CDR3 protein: CASSSGQFNVAGELFF
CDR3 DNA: TGTGCCAGCAGCTCAGGACAGTTTAATGTTGCCGGGGAGCTGTTTTTT

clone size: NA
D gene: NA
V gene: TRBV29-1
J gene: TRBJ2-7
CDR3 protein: CSVQGASYEQYF
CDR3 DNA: TGCAGCGTGCAGGGTGCCTCCTACGAGCAGTACTTC

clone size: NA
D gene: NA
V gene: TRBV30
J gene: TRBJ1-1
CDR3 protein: CAGGRGVPNTEAFF
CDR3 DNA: TGTGCCGGAGGGAGGGGGGTCCCGAACACTGAAGCTTTCTTT

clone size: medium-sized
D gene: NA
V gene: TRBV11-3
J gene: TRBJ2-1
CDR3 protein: CASSLGGRGDNDEQFF
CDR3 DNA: TGTGCCAGCAGCTTAGGAGGAAGGGGCGACAATGATGAGCAGTTCTTC

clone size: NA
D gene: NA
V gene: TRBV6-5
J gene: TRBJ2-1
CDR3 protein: CASTWRNEQFF
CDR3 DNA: TGTGCCAGCACCTGGCGGAATGAGCAGTTCTTC

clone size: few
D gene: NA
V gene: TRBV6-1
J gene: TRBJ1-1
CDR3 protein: CASSENGYTEAFF
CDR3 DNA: TGTGCCAGCAGTGAAAACGGGTACACTGAAGCTTTCTTT

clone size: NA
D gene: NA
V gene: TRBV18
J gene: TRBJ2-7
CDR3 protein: CASSNNDQGGEQYF
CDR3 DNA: TGTGCCAGCTCTAACAATGACCAGGGTGGCGAGCAGTACTTC

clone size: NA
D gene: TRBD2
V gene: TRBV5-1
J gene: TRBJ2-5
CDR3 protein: CASSLVWGGQETQYF
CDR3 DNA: TGCGCCAGCAGCTTGGTGTGGGGGGGTCAAGAGACCCAGTACTTC

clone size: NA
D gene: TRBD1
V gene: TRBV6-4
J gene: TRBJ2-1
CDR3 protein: CASSDDSDRGPRFF
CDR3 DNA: TGTGCCAGCAGTGACGACTCGGACAGGGGGCCTCGGTTCTTC

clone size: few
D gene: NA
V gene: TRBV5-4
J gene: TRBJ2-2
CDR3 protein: CASSLAFNTGELFF
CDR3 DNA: TGTGCCAGCAGCTTGGCTTTCAACACCGGGGAGCTGTTTTTT

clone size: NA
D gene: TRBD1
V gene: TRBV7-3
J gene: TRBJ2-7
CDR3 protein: CASSAGTGGNEQYF
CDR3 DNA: TGTGCCAGCAGCGCCGGGACAGGAGGCAACGAGCAGTACTTC

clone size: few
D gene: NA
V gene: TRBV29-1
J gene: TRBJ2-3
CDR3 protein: CSAPGVGDTQYF
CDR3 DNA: TGCAGCGCCCCGGGGGTGGGAGATACGCAGTATTTT

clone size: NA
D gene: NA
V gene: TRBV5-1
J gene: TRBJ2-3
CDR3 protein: CASRRRETTDTQYF
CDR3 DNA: TGCGCCAGCAGACGCAGGGAAACCACAGATACGCAGTATTTT

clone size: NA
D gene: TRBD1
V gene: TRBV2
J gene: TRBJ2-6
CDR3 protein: CASSQPTGGGNVLTF
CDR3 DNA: TGTGCCAGCAGCCAGCCTACAGGGGGCGGCAACGTCCTGACTTTC

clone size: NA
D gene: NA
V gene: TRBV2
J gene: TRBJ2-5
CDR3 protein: CASMTGRAQYF
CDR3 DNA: TGTGCCAGCATGACAGGCCGGGCCCAGTACTTC

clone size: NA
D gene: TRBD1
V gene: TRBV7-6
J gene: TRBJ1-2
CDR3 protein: CASSLSEGQGTTNYGYTF
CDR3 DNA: TGTGCCAGCAGCTTATCGGAGGGACAGGGGACCACTAACTATGGCTACACCTTC

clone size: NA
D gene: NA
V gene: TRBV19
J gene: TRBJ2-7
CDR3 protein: CASTLGPGAYEQYF
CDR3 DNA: TGTGCCAGCACCCTCGGGCCAGGGGCCTACGAGCAGTACTTC

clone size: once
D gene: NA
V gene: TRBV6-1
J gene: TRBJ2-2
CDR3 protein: CASSEFLGGNTGELFF
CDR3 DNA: TGTGCCAGCAGTGAATTCCTCGGCGGTAACACCGGGGAGCTGTTTTTT

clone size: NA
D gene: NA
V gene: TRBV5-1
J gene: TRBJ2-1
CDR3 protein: CASSLGGLEYNEQFF
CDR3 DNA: TGCGCCAGCAGCTTGGGGGGGCTAGAGTACAATGAGCAGTTCTTC